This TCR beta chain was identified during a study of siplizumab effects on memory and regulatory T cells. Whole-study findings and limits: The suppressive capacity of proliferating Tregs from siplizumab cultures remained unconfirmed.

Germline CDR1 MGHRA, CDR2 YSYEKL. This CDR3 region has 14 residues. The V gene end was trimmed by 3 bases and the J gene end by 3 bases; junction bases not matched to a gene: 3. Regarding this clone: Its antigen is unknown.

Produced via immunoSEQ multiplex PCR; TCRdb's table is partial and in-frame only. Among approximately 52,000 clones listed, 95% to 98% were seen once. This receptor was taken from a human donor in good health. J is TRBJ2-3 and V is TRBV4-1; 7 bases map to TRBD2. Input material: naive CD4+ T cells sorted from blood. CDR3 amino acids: CASSHPGLTDTQYF. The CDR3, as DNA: TGCGCCAGCAGCCATCCGGGACTAACAGATACGCAGTATTTT.